What follows are 18 T cell receptor beta chains derived from one specimen sequenced in a study of blood T cell repertoires in COVID-19. Clones were sequenced by immunoSEQ multiplex PCR, and TCRdb holds only the in-frame ones, with some missing. The data contain roughly 140,000 clones, over 80% of them seen just once; the ten biggest clones take up roughly 9.6%. The sample was peripheral blood. The receptors here all came from a woman at least 80 years old with acute or convalescent COVID-19.

In this sample, this clone turned up once. V and J are TRBV10-1 and TRBJ1-5, with 8 nucleotides matching TRBD1. The junction had 4 bases not matched to a gene; V was cut back by 4 bases and J by 5 bases. The CDR3 is made up of 14 amino acids. The V gene's germline CDR1 is WNHNN and CDR2 SYGVQD (reference sequence). The CDR3 here is CASSVGQGHQPQHF. DNA for the CDR3: TGCGCCAGCAGTGTTGGACAGGGTCATCAGCCCCAGCATTTT.

The gene calls are TRBV16 and TRBJ2-5, with TRBD2 matching over 8 bases. Germline lookup yields CDR1 KGHSY and CDR2 FQNENV. The CDR3 consists of 14 residues. Trimming removed 4 bases from V and 3 bases from J; junction bases left unmatched: 4. CDR3 protein: CASSRTGREETQYF. The CDR3 DNA is TGTGCCAGCAGCCGAACCGGGAGGGAAGAGACCCAGTACTTC. The complete variable domain, with remaining parts taken from reference TRBV16 and TRBJ2-5, reads GEEVAQTPKHLVRGEGQKAKLYCAPIKGHSYVFWYQQVLKNEFKFLISFQNENVFDETGMPKERFSAKCLPNSPCSLEIQATKLEDSAVYFCASSRTGREETQYFGPGTRLLVL.

The rearrangement links TRBV6-6 to TRBJ1-1; the D is unclear. V was clipped by 5 bases and J by 0 bases, with 7 bases between them. Germline V gives CDR1 MNHNY, CDR2 SVGAGI (reference sequence). CDR3 size: 13 residues. The CDR3 reads CASSRALNTEAFF. CDR3 nucleotides: TGTGCCAGCAGTCGGGCCCTGAACACTGAAGCTTTCTTT.

The V and J genes are TRBV4-3 and TRBJ1-2; 10 positions agree with TRBD1. The CDR3 has 15 residues. Per germline, CDR1 LGHNA and CDR2 YSLEER. V lost 4 bases to trimming and J lost 1 base; unmatched junction nucleotides: 3. The chain's CDR3 is CASSLGTGDNYGYTF. CDR3 nucleotides: TGCGCCAGCAGCCTAGGGACAGGGGATAACTATGGCTACACCTTC.

This clone was detected once. The chain carries TRBV9 and TRBJ2-1; D is perhaps TRBD2 (6 bases). The V end lost 4 bases, the J end lost 9 bases, and 17 bases lay between the germline ends. This CDR3 spans 14 amino acids. CDR1 SGDLS and CDR2 YYNGEE come from the germline V gene. The DNA of the CDR3 is TGTGCCAGCAGCCAGATACCGAGGGGAGGTGAGCAGTTCTTC. Its translation is CASSQIPRGGEQFF.

V usage is TRBV9 and J usage is TRBJ1-2; no clear D gene. V was trimmed by 5 bases and J by 4 bases, leaving 18 bases between them. Germline lookup yields CDR1 SGDLS and CDR2 YYNGEE. The CDR3 is made up of 15 amino acids. The CDR3 here is CASSSEGRTGYGYTF. The CDR3 DNA follows: TGTGCCAGCAGTTCAGAGGGCCGCACGGGCTATGGCTACACCTTC.

The chain recombines TRBV5-6 with TRBJ2-2, with 9 positions matching TRBD2. Germline CDR1 is SGHDT and CDR2 is YYEEEE. Germline trimming cut 5 bases from V and 4 bases from J; bases unmatched to any gene: 9. This CDR3 contains 16 residues. The CDR3 nucleotides are TGTGCCAGCAGTCGCCCTGGTAGCGGGAGCACCGGGGAGCTGTTTTTT. It is translated as CASSRPGSGSTGELFF.

V and J are TRBV5-5 and TRBJ1-3, with D unclear. Germline V CDR1 and CDR2: SGHKS, YYEKEE (reference sequence). This CDR3 is 16 amino acids long. Trimming removed 0 bases from V and 4 bases from J, with 14 bases in between. The CDR3 DNA reads TGTGCCAGCAGCTTGGGGGCAGAGAATACGGGAAACACCATATATTTT. Translation gives CASSLGAENTGNTIYF.

CDR3 protein: CASSRGQQETQYF. As DNA, the CDR3 is TGTGCCAGCAGCCGAGGACAGCAAGAGACCCAGTACTTC. J is TRBJ2-5 and V is TRBV6-6; D perhaps matches TRBD1 (6 bases). This CDR3 contains 13 residues. In germline, CDR1 is MNHNY, CDR2 SVGAGI (reference sequence). The V and J ends lost 6 bases and 2 bases respectively, with 10 bases between them.

V usage is TRBV27 and J usage is TRBJ1-3; maybe TRBD1 (6 bases). CDR1 is MNHEY, CDR2 SMNVEV, per germline (reference sequence). The CDR3 extends over 16 amino acids. V was cut by 8 bases and J by 0 bases, with 17 bases left in between. CDR3: CASAPRDISSGNTIYF. In nucleotides, the CDR3 is TGTGCCAGCGCCCCCCGGGACATAAGCTCTGGAAACACCATATATTTT.

V usage is TRBV5-1 and J usage is TRBJ2-3; maybe TRBD2 (7 bases). Trimming cost V 7 bases and J 3 bases, with 15 bases left between them. Germline assignment: CDR1 SGHRS and CDR2 YFSETQ. The length of the CDR3 is 14 residues. DNA of the CDR3: TGCGCCAGCTCCCCGGGGGGCTCGACAGATACGCAGTATTTT. It is translated as CASSPGGSTDTQYF.

The chain links TRBV9 to TRBJ1-4; D is uncertain. Germline CDR1 reads SGDLS; CDR2 reads YYNGEE. The CDR3 runs 14 residues. V was shortened by 0 bases and J by 7 bases, with 10 bases between the two germline ends. The CDR3 here is CASSVGSGSEKLFF. The CDR3 DNA reads TGTGCCAGCAGCGTAGGGTCAGGAAGTGAAAAACTGTTTTTT.

The genes are TRBV12-5 and TRBJ2-4, with 10 bases aligning to TRBD1. The CDR3 has 18 amino acids. Germline CDR1 and CDR2: LGHNT and FRNRAP. V dropped 3 bases and J dropped 1; count of bases not matched to a gene: 9. The CDR3 spells CASGFAYWGQGAKNIQYF. CDR3 DNA: TGTGCTAGTGGTTTCGCGTATTGGGGACAGGGGGCCAAAAACATTCAGTACTTC. Combining the CDR3 with reference TRBV12-5 and TRBJ2-4 gives the whole variable domain DARVTQTPRHKVTEMGQEVTMRCQPILGHNTVFWYRQTMMQGLELLAYFRNRAPLDDSGMPKDRFSAEMPDATLATLKIQPSEPRDSAVYFCASGFAYWGQGAKNIQYFGAGTRLSVL.

The genes are TRBV5-3 and TRBJ1-5; 9 bases are a match to TRBD1. TRBV5-3 is flagged as an ORF with uncertain function. V lost 3 bases, J lost 1 base, and 17 bases stayed unmatched. This CDR3 is 20 amino acids long. The CDR3 sequence: CARSSPGTGKREVSNQPQHF. The CDR3 coding sequence is TGTGCCAGAAGCTCGCCCGGGACAGGGAAACGGGAGGTGAGCAATCAGCCCCAGCATTTT.

The CDR3 bases are TGTGCCAGCTCACCACGGGACATGGGCTATGGCTACACCTTC. This encodes CASSPRDMGYGYTF. The chain joins TRBV18 to TRBJ1-2, with D perhaps matching TRBD1 (6 bases). V was cut by 1 base and J by 4 bases, with 10 bases left in between. The CDR3 is 14 amino acids. Germline-derived CDR1 and CDR2 are KGHSH and LQKENI.

The J gene is TRBJ2-3, the V gene TRBV7-9; 9 bases map to TRBD2. The junction had 5 bases not matched to a gene; V was cut back by 1 base and J by 0 bases. Germline V gene lookup returns CDR1 SEHNR and CDR2 FQNEAQ (reference sequence). The CDR3 length is 17 residues. The CDR3 reads CASSLGGGGPSTDTQYF. CDR3 DNA sequence: TGTGCCAGCAGCTTAGGCGGGGGGGGTCCTAGCACAGATACGCAGTATTTT.

A few counts support this clone. The rearrangement uses TRBV12-3 or TRBV12-4 and TRBJ1-1; possibly TRBD1 for D (5 bases). V was clipped by 5 bases and J by 4 bases, with 11 bases between them. The length of the CDR3 is 13 residues. The CDR3 here is CASSPARVTEAFF. The DNA for the CDR3 is TGTGCCAGCAGTCCGGCCAGGGTCACTGAAGCTTTCTTT.

In its sample, this clone was seen a few times. The chain is built from TRBV28 and TRBJ1-2; 8 bases align to TRBD1. Trimming removed 1 base from V and 8 bases from J; junction bases left unmatched: 9. The CDR3 covers 15 residues. The germline V gene encodes CDR1 MDHEN and CDR2 SYDVKM. This chain's CDR3 is CASSLSYGTGNGYTF. The CDR3 region has the DNA TGTGCCAGCAGTTTATCGTACGGGACAGGTAACGGCTACACCTTC.